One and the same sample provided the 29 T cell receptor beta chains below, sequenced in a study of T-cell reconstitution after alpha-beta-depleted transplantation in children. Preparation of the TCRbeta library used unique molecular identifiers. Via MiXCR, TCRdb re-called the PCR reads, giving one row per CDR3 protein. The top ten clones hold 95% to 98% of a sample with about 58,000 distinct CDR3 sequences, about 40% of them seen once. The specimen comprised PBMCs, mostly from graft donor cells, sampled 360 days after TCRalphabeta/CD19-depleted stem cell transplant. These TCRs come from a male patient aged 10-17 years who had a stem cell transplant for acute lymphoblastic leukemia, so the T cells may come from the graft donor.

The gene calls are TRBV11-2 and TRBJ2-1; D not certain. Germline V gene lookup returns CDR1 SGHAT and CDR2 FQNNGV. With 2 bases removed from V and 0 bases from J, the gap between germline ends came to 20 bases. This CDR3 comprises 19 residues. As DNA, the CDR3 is TGTGCCAGCAGCTTATATGCCCCCTCAGCGTGGGTCTCCTACAATGAGCAGTTCTTC. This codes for CASSLYAPSAWVSYNEQFF.

DNA of the CDR3: TGTGCCAGCAGTGAAGAGGTGGGGCGGTTGTACGAGCAGTACTTC. The encoded protein is CASSEEVGRLYEQYF. The rearrangement joins TRBV25-1 to TRBJ2-7; D is possibly TRBD1 (5 bases). The CDR3 totals 15 residues. The ends were cut back, 2 bases at V and 4 bases at J, with 15 bases in the middle. Germline CDR1 and CDR2: MGHDK and SYGVNS.

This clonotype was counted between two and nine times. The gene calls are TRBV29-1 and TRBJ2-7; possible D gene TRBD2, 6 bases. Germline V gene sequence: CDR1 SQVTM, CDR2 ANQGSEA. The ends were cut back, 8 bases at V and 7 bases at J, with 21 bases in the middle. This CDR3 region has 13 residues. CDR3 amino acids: CSCLDGGSREQYF. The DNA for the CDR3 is TGCAGCTGCCTTGACGGAGGGAGCCGGGAGCAGTACTTC.

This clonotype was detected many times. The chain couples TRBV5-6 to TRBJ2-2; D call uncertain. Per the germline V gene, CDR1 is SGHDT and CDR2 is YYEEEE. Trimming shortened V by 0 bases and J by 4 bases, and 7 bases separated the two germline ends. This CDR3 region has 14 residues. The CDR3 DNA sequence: TGTGCCAGCAGCTTGGACGGATTCACCGGGGAGCTGTTTTTT. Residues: CASSLDGFTGELFF.

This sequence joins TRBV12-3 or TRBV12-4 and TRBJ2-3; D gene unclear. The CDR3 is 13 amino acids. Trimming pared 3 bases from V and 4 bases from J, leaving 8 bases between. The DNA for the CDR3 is TGTGCCAGCAGTTTTCAGCGAGCAGATACGCAGTATTTT. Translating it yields CASSFQRADTQYF.

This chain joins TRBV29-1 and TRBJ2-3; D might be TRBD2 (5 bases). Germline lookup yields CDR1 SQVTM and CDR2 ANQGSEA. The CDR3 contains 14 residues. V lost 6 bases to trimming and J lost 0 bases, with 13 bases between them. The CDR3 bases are TGCAGCGTCGGAGCGGTCGCTAGCACAGATACGCAGTATTTT. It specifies CSVGAVASTDTQYF.

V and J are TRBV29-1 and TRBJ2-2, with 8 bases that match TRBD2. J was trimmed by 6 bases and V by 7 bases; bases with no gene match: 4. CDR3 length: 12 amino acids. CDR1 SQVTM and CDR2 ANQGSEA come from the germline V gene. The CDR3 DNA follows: TGCAGCGCTCCGGGAGGGGCCGGGGAGCTGTTTTTT. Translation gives CSAPGGAGELFF.

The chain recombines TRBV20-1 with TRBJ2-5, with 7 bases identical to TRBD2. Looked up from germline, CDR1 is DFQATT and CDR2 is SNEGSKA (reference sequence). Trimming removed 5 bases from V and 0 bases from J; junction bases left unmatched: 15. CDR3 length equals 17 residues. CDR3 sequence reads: CSAPEPAGVTYQETQYF. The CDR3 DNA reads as TGCAGTGCTCCAGAACCTGCGGGGGTCACGTACCAAGAGACCCAGTACTTC.

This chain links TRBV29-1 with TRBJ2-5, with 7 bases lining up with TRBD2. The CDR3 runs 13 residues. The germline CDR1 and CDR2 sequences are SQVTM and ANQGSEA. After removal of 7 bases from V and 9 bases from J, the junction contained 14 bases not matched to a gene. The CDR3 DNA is TGCAGCGCCCCCGGGGGGACTTCCCCCGCCCAGTACTTC. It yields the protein CSAPGGTSPAQYF.

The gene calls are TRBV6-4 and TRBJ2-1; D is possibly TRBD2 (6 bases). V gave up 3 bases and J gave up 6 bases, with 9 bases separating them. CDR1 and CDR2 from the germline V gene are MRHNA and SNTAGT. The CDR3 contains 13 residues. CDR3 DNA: TGTGCCAGCAGTGATCTCGGGAGCAATGAGCAGTTCTTC. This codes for CASSDLGSNEQFF.

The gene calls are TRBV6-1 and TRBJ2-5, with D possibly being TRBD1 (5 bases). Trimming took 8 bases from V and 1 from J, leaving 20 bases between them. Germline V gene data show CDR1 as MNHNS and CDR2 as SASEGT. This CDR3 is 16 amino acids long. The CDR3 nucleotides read TGTGCCAGCCAGCAGAGTATGCAGGGCTTCCAAGAGACCCAGTACTTC. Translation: CASQQSMQGFQETQYF.

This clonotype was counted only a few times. CDR3 sequence reads: CASSLQRLNTGELFF. CDR3 DNA: TGTGCCAGCAGTTTGCAGAGACTGAACACCGGGGAGCTGTTTTTT. The chain has TRBV28 and TRBJ2-2, with no clear D. Germline loops: CDR1 MDHEN, CDR2 SYDVKM. This CDR3 has 15 amino acids. V lost 3 bases to trimming and J lost 1 base, with 9 bases between them.

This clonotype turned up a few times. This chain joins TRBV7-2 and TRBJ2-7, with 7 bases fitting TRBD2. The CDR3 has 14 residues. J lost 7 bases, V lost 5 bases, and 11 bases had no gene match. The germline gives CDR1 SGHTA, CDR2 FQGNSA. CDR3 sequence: CASSRPGTMREQYF. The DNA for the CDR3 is TGTGCCAGCAGCCGTCCCGGGACTATGAGGGAGCAGTACTTC.

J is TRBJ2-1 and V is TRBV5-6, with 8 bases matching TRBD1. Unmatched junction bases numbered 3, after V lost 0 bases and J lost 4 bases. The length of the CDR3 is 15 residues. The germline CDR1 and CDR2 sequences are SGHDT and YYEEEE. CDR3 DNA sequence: TGTGCCAGCAGCTTGGGTTGGACAGGGTACAATGAGCAGTTCTTC. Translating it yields CASSLGWTGYNEQFF.

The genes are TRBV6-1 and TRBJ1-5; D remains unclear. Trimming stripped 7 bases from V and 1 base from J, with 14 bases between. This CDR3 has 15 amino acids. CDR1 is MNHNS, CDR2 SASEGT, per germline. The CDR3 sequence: CASTREEESNQPQHF. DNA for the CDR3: TGTGCCAGCACCCGGGAGGAGGAGAGCAATCAGCCCCAGCATTTT.

Here the CDR3 reads CASSFYPGGGESYEQYF. The CDR3 DNA sequence: TGTGCCAGCAGTTTCTATCCCGGAGGGGGGGAGTCCTACGAGCAGTACTTC. V is TRBV12-3 or TRBV12-4 and J is TRBJ2-7; perhaps TRBD2 as D (7 bases). V shed 3 bases and J shed 1 base, with 19 bases lying between them. CDR3 size: 17 residues.

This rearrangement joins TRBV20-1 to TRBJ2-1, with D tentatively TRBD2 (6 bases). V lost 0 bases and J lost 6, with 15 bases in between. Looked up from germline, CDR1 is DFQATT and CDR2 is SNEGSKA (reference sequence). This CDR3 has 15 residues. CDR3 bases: TGCAGTGCTAGAGATAGTTGGGGGGAAAGCAATGAGCAGTTCTTC. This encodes CSARDSWGESNEQFF.

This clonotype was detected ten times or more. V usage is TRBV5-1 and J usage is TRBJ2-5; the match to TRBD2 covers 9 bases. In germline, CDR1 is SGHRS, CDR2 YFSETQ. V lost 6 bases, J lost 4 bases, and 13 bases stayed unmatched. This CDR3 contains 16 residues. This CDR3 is CASKGRTSVWGETQYF. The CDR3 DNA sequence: TGCGCCAGCAAAGGGAGGACTAGCGTTTGGGGAGAGACCCAGTACTTC.

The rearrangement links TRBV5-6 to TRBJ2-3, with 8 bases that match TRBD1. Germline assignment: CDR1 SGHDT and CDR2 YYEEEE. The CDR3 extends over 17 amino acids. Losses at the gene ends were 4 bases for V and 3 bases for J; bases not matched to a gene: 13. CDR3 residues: CASSPRASGGETDTQYF. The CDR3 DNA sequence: TGTGCCAGCAGCCCCCGGGCCTCAGGGGGCGAAACAGATACGCAGTATTTT.

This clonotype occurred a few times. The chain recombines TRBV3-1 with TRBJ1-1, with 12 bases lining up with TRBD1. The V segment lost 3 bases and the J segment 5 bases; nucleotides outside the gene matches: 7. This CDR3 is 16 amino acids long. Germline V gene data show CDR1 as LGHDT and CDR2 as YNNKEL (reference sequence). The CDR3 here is CASSQGTGGGRTEAFF. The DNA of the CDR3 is TGTGCCAGCAGCCAGGGGACAGGGGGCGGGAGAACTGAAGCTTTCTTT. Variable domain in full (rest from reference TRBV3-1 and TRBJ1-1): DTAVSQTPKYLVTQMGNDKSIKCEQNLGHDTMYWYKQDSKKFLKIMFSYNNKELIINETVPNRFSPKSPDKAHLNLHINSLELGDSAVYFCASSQGTGGGRTEAFFGQGTRLTVV.

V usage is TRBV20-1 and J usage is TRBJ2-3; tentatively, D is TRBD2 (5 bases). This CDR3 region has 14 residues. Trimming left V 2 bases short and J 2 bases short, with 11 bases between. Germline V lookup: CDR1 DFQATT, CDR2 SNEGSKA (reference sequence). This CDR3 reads CSARRGTSTDTQYF. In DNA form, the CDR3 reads TGCAGTGCTAGACGGGGTACCTCCACAGATACGCAGTATTTT.

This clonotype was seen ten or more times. CDR3 in DNA: TGTGCCAGCAGCGTAGAGGGTAGCTCCTACGAGCAGTACTTC. Protein product: CASSVEGSSYEQYF. The J gene is TRBJ2-7, the V gene TRBV9; D call uncertain. Germline lookup yields CDR1 SGDLS and CDR2 YYNGEE. V was pared by 0 bases and J by 0 bases, with 7 bases between. This CDR3 is built from 14 residues. The variable domain in full, with the rest retrieved from reference TRBV9 and TRBJ2-7, is DSGVTQTPKHLITATGQRVTLRCSPRSGDLSVYWYQQSLDQGLQFLIQYYNGEERAKGNILERFSAQQFPDLHSELNLSSLELGDSALYFCASSVEGSSYEQYFGPGTRLTVT.

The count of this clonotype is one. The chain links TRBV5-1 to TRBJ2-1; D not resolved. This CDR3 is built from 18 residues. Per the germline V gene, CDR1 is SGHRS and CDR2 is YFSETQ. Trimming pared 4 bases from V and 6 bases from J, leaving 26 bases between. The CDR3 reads CASSLRTLPGEVINEQFF. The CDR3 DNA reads TGCGCCAGCAGCCTCCGGACCCTCCCTGGCGAAGTGATCAATGAGCAGTTCTTC.

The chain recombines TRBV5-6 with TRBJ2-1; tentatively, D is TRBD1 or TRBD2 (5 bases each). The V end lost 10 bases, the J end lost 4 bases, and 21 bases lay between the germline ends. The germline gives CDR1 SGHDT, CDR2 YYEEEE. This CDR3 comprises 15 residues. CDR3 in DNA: TGTGCCTCCAGGGTCGAGAGCGGACCTTACAATGAGCAGTTCTTC. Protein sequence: CASRVESGPYNEQFF.

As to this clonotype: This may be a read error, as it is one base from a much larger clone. Written as DNA, the CDR3 is TGTGCCATCAGAGAGAGCTACGAGCAGTACTTC. Residues: CAIRESYEQYF. The chain combines TRBV10-3 with TRBJ2-7, with D hard to call. The CDR3 has 11 amino acids. Trimming removed 6 bases at V and 3 bases at J, with 6 bases between. Germline CDR1 reads ENHRY; CDR2 reads SYGVKD.

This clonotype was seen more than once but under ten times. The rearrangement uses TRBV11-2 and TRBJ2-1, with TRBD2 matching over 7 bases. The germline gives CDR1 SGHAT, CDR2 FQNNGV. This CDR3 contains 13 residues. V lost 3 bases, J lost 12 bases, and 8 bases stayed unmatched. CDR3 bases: TGTGCCAGCAGCTTGAGCGGGTGGGAGGGGCAGTTCTTC. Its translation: CASSLSGWEGQFF.

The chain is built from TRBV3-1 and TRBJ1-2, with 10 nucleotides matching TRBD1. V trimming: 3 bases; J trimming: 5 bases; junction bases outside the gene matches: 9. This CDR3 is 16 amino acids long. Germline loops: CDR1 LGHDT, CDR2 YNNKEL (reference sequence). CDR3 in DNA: TGTGCCAGCAGCCATCCGGACAGGGGGTCCTTATATGGCTACACCTTC. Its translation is CASSHPDRGSLYGYTF.

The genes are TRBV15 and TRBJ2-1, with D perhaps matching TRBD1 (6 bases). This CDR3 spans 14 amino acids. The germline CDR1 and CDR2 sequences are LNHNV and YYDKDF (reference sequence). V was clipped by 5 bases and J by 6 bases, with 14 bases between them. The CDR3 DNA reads TGTGCCACCAGCGGCATTGACAGGCTCAATGAGCAGTTCTTC. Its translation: CATSGIDRLNEQFF.

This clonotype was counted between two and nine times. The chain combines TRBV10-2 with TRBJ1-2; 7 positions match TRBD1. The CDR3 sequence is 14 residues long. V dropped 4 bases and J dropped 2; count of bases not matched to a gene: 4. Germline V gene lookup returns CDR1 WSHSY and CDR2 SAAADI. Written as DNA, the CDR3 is TGCGCCAGCAGTGTCGTCAGGGGGAACTATGGCTACACCTTC. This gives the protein CASSVVRGNYGYTF.